The following is a T cell receptor beta chain sequence with its context. Trimming took off 7 bases at V and 5 bases at J, with 23 bases between the two ends. The CDR3 is 16 residues long. CDR1 is SGHRS and CDR2 is YFSETQ in the germline V gene. Described treatment: around 19 received Ad26.COV2.S at low or high dose, single or two shots; a few received placebo; per-sample allocation not given. Material that was analyzed had been drawn on day 63 after the first vaccine or placebo injection. The data derive from a study of Ad26.COV2.S vaccination and SARS-CoV-2 variants. This table comes from immunoSEQ multiplex PCR, and its TCRdb copy is limited to in-frame clones, with some not included. This table has 300,000 to 350,000 clones, 88% appearing once.

The sequence derives from a person between 18 and 65 years old who received the Ad26.COV2.S COVID-19 vaccine or a placebo. Material: peripheral blood, obtained in a trial of Ad26.COV2.S vaccine versus placebo. This rearrangement joins TRBV5-1 to TRBJ2-3, with D perhaps matching TRBD2 (7 bases). The CDR3, as DNA: TGCGCCAGCTTGAGGACCCCTAGCGGAGGGGGAGATACGCAGTATTTT. Its protein is CASLRTPSGGGDTQYF.